Listed below are T cell receptor beta chains from one sample, sequenced in a study of shared clonotypes between healthy human individuals. Profiled with immunoSEQ multiplex PCR; TCRdb holds only in-frame clones, not every one. Among around 95,000 clones listed, over 40% were seen once. The sample was PBMCs. These receptors all come from a woman in her 40s in good health. Some clones in this sample may be carry-over from other donors' samples. Each CDR3 is given with its conserved first and last residue. A D gene is named only where the DNA matches it firmly. Rows may omit the clone size; those that give it use once, few, many or a size class.

>few|TRBV30|.|TRBJ1-6
CAWRTEDNSPLHF
TGTGCCTGGAGGACAGAGGATAATTCACCCCTCCACTTT
>.|TRBV6-6|TRBD1|TRBJ1-4
CASSRRPGQGNEKLFF
TGTGCCAGCAGTAGGCGACCGGGACAGGGTAATGAAAAACTGTTTTTT
>.|TRBV30|.|TRBJ2-7
CAWSLAYEQYF
TGTGCCTGGAGTCTTGCCTACGAGCAGTACTTC
>.|TRBV4-3|.|TRBJ2-1
CASSPTLSYNEQFF
TGCGCCAGCAGCCCAACGCTCTCCTACAATGAGCAGTTCTTC
>few|TRBV29-1|TRBD2|TRBJ2-7
CSVVRAGDGQYF
TGCAGCGTTGTTCGAGCGGGAGATGGGCAGTACTTC
>many|TRBV28|TRBD2|TRBJ2-1
CASRNAGTRYVEQFF
TGTGCCAGCAGGAATGCCGGGACTAGGTACGTTGAGCAGTTCTTC
>.|TRBV6-5|.|TRBJ2-7
CASSAGGSYEQYF
TGTGCCAGCAGTGCCGGGGGTTCCTACGAGCAGTACTTC
>many|TRBV30|.|TRBJ1-2
CAWSDRAYGYTF
TGTGCCTGGAGTGACAGGGCCTATGGCTACACCTTC
>.|TRBV4-1|TRBD1|TRBJ2-5
CASSQPLGTARRETQYF
TGCGCCAGCAGCCAACCTCTCGGGACAGCCCGGCGAGAGACCCAGTACTTC
>.|TRBV27|.|TRBJ1-1
CASSFLRQGQAFF
TGTGCCAGCAGTTTTTTACGGCAGGGCCAAGCTTTCTTT
>.|TRBV28|.|TRBJ1-1
CASSFPGAHGTEAFF
TGTGCCAGCAGTTTCCCAGGGGCGCATGGCACTGAAGCTTTCTTT
>few|TRBV5-4|.|TRBJ1-1
CASSWEVGNTEAFF
TGTGCCAGCAGCTGGGAGGTTGGGAACACTGAAGCTTTCTTT
>many|TRBV25-1|.|TRBJ2-7
CASSDSFDRSSYEQYF
TGTGCCAGCAGTGATTCATTCGACAGGAGCTCCTACGAGCAGTACTTC
>few|TRBV18|.|TRBJ1-2
CASSPPNVSPSRYGYTF
TGTGCCAGCTCACCACCGAACGTCAGTCCATCTCGGTATGGCTACACCTTC
>.|TRBV9|TRBD2|TRBJ2-1
CASSKSGSGYNEQFF
TGTGCCAGCAGCAAAAGCGGGAGTGGCTACAATGAGCAGTTCTTC